The text below deals with one TCR beta chain. This entry comes from a study of blood T cell repertoires in COVID-19. Study at large: Specimens from acute and convalescent COVID-19 originated in the United States, Italy and Spain. The cDNA or gDNA used as material had been derived from T cells, B-cell-depleted T cells, or PBMCs.

Germline CDR1 is MGHRA and CDR2 is YSYEKL. V lost 2 bases to trimming and J lost 5 bases, with 9 bases between them. CDR3 length: 14 residues. In the original analysis: Reference gene primer amplification yielded estimated nucleated cell counts. Here immunoSEQ multiplex PCR was the method, and the copy in TCRdb shows in-frame clones only, minus some. D and trimming come from the DNA, and the V and J calls and clone size come from that table. The sample carries approximately 69,000 clones, around four fifths recorded once. The chain uses TRBV4-1 and TRBJ2-2; possible D gene TRBD2, 5 bases. This TCR was sampled from a woman between 55 and 75 years old with acute or convalescent COVID-19. The sample was peripheral blood. The DNA of the CDR3 is TGCGCCAGCAGCCAAAACACTAGAACCGGGGAGCTGTTTTTT. The encoded protein is CASSQNTRTGELFF.